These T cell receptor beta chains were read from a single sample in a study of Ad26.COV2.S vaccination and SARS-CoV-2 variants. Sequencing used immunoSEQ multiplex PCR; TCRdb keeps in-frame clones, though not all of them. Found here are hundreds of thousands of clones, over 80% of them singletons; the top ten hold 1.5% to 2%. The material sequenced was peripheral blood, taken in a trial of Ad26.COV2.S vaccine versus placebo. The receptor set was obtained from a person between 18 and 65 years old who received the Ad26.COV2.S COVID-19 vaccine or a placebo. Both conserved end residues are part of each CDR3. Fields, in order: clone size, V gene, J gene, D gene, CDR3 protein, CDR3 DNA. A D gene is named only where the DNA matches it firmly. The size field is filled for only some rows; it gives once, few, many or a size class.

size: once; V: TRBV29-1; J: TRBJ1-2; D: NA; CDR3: CSAYTGDGYTF; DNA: TGCAGCGCTTACACGGGGGATGGCTACACCTTC
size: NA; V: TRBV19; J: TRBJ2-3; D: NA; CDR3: CASSVETGVKTDTQYF; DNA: TGTGCCAGTAGCGTAGAGACGGGGGTAAAGACAGATACGCAGTATTTT
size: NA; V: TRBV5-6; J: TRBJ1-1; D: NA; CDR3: CASSAGTKLGAFF; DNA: TGTGCCAGCAGCGCCGGGACAAAACTGGGAGCTTTCTTT
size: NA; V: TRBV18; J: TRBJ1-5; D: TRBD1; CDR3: CASSPGQDSNQPQHF; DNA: TGTGCCAGCTCACCCGGACAGGATAGCAATCAGCCCCAGCATTTT
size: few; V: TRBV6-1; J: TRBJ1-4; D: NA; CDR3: CASSEAQGRALKLFF; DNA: TGTGCCAGCAGTGAAGCGCAGGGCAGGGCGCTAAAACTGTTTTTT
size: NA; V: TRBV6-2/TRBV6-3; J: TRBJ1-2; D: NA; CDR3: CASSYSIAPIIGYTF; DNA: TGTGCCAGCAGTTACTCGATCGCCCCAATAATTGGCTACACCTTC
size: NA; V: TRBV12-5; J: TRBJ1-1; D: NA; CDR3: CASASVRGVMNTEAFF; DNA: TGTGCTAGTGCCTCGGTTCGAGGGGTCATGAACACTGAAGCTTTCTTT
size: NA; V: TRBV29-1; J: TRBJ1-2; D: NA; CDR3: CSVEAGTYGYTF; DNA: TGCAGCGTTGAGGCAGGGACTTATGGCTACACCTTC
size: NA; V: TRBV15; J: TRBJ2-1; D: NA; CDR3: CATRGGQYNEQFF; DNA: TGTGCCACCAGGGGTGGGCAGTACAATGAGCAGTTCTTC
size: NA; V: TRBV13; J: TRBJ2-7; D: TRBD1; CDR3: CASSNRRQGVSYEQYF; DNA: TGTGCCAGCAGTAATCGTAGACAGGGAGTCTCCTACGAGCAGTACTTC
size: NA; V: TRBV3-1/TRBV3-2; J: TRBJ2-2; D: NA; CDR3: CASSRGTNTGELFF; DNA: TGTGCCAGCAGCCGGGGTACGAACACCGGGGAGCTGTTTTTT
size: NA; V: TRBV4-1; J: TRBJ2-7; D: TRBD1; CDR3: CASSQQIPGQAGYEQYF; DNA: TGCGCCAGCAGCCAACAAATACCGGGACAGGCTGGATACGAGCAGTACTTC
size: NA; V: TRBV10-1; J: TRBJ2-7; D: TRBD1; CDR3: CASRSVGQGGIEQYF; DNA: TGCGCCAGCAGGAGCGTAGGACAGGGGGGAATCGAGCAGTACTTC
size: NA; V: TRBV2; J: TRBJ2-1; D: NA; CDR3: CANSGSSYNEQFF; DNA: TGTGCAAACAGCGGAAGTTCCTACAATGAGCAGTTCTTC
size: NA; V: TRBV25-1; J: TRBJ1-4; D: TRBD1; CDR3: CASSEGQEINEKLFF; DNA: TGTGCCAGCAGTGAGGGACAGGAGATCAATGAAAAACTGTTTTTT
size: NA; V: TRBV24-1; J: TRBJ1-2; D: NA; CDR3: CATRIPWTRVYGYTF; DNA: TGTGCCACCAGAATCCCTTGGACGCGGGTCTATGGCTACACCTTC
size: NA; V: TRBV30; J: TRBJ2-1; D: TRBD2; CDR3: CACSGGADNEQFF; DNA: TGTGCCTGTAGCGGGGGGGCCGATAATGAGCAGTTCTTC
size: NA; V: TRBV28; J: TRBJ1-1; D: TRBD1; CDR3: CASSGQGSLNTEAFF; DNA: TGTGCCAGCAGCGGACAGGGGTCTCTGAACACTGAAGCTTTCTTT
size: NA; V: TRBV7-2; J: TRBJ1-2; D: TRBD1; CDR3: CASSLAPRTGVSGYTF; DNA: TGTGCCAGCAGCTTAGCCCCCCGGACAGGGGTGAGTGGCTACACCTTC
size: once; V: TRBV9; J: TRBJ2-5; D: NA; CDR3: CASSTPTGLVETQYF; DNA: TGTGCCAGCAGCACCCCGACCGGCTTGGTAGAGACCCAGTACTTC
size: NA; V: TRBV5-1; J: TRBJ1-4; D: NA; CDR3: CASSVGANEKLFF; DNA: TGCGCCAGCAGCGTAGGAGCTAATGAAAAACTGTTTTTT
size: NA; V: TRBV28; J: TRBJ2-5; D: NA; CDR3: CASRPYFGNSQETQYF; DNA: TGTGCCAGCAGACCATATTTCGGTAATAGCCAAGAGACCCAGTACTTC
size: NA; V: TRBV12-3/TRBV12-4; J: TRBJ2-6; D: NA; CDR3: CASVSSGANVLTF; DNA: TGTGCCAGCGTTAGCTCTGGGGCCAACGTCCTGACTTTC
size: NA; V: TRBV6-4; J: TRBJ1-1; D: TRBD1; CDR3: CAMPGRGLRNTEAFF; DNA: TGTGCCATGCCGGGTAGGGGGCTTCGGAACACTGAAGCTTTCTTT
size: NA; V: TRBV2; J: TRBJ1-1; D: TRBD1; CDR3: CASSVGGPVTEAFF; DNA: TGTGCCAGCAGTGTAGGGGGCCCCGTGACTGAAGCTTTCTTT
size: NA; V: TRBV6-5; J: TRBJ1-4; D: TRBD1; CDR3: CASSSSRGPLWEKLFF; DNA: TGTGCCAGCAGTTCCAGCAGGGGGCCCCTGTGGGAAAAACTGTTTTTT
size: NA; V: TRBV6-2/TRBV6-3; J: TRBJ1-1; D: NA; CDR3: CASSYVGGLEAFF; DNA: TGTGCCAGCAGTTACGTGGGGGGACTTGAAGCTTTCTTT
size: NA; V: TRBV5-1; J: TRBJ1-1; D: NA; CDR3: CASSHGTNTEAFF; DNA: TGCGCCAGCAGCCATGGGACGAACACTGAAGCTTTCTTT
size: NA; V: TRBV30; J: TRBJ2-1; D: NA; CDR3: CAWTVGGGDEQFF; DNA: TGTGCCTGGACCGTAGGAGGTGGGGATGAGCAGTTCTTC
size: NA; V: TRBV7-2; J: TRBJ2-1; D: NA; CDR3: CASTLRTPGSYNEQFF; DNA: TGTGCCAGCACTCTTCGGACTCCCGGCTCCTACAATGAGCAGTTCTTC
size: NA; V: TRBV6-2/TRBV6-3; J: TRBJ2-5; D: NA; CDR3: CASSYLPEEETQYF; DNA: TGTGCCAGCAGTTACCTACCAGAGGAGGAGACCCAGTACTTC
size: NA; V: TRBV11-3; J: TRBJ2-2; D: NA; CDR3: CASSLLNTGELFF; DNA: TGTGCCAGCAGCTTGCTAAACACCGGGGAGCTGTTTTTT
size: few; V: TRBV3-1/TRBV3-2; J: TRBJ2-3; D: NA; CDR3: CASGPGTDTQYF; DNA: TGTGCCAGCGGTCCCGGCACAGATACGCAGTATTTT
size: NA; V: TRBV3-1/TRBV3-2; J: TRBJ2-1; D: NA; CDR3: CASSLVFGGDEQFF; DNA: TGTGCCAGCAGCCTAGTATTCGGAGGCGATGAGCAGTTCTTC
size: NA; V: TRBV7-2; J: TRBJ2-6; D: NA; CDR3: CASSLGGANVLTF; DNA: TGTGCCAGCAGCTTAGGTGGGGCCAACGTCCTGACTTTC
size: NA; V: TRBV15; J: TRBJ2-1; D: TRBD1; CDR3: CATSRDRPQGALNEQFF; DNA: TGTGCCACCAGCAGAGATCGTCCGCAGGGGGCGTTGAATGAGCAGTTCTTC
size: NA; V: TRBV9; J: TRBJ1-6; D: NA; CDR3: CASSAQRGSYNSPLHF; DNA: TGTGCCAGCAGCGCCCAGCGGGGGTCCTATAATTCACCCCTCCACTTT
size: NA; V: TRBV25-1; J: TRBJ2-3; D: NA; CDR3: CASSDKNGSDTQYF; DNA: TGTGCCAGCAGTGACAAAAATGGGTCGGATACGCAGTATTTT
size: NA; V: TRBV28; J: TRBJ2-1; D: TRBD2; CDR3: CASSLLWLAGSYNEQFF; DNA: TGTGCCAGCAGTTTATTGTGGCTAGCGGGCTCCTACAATGAGCAGTTCTTC
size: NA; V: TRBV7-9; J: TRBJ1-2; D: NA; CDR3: CASSLTGYTF; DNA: TGTGCCAGCAGCTTAACTGGCTACACCTTC
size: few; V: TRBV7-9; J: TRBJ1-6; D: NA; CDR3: CASSFSSGANSPLHF; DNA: TGTGCCAGCAGCTTCTCCTCAGGTGCTAATTCACCCCTCCACTTT